This T cell receptor beta chain was profiled in a study of cytomegalovirus exposure and HLA in healthy donors. General study results and limits: Trimming of TCR beta V- and J-genes showed a link, identified in a later analysis, to a missense DCLRE1C variant. According to reports, the classifier identified cytomegalovirus status with high specificity and sensitivity. Researchers left out some V segments, among them TRBV6-2 and TRBV6-3, as indistinguishable.

PCR employed 60 Vbeta and 13 Jbeta primers. Clones were sequenced by immunoSEQ multiplex PCR, and TCRdb holds only the in-frame ones, with some missing. The table lists 130,000 or so clones, over 60% of them singletons, with 1.5% to 1.9% in the top ten. Unrecorded immune exposures were likely, despite nominal health at sampling. CDR3 length equals 18 residues. The trim removed 5 bases at V and 2 bases at J, leaving 14 bases unmatched. The germline V gene encodes CDR1 SGHTA and CDR2 FQGTGA. As for this clone: The antigen is not known.

The sequence derives from a man aged 18 to 35 in good health and CMV-seronegative. This chain uses TRBV7-3 with TRBJ2-3; TRBD2 aligns across 9 bases. Material for sequencing was PBMCs. The CDR3 sequence: CASSLYGGGTSLTDTQYF. DNA for the CDR3: TGTGCCAGCAGCCTTTACGGGGGGGGGACTAGCCTCACAGATACGCAGTATTTT.